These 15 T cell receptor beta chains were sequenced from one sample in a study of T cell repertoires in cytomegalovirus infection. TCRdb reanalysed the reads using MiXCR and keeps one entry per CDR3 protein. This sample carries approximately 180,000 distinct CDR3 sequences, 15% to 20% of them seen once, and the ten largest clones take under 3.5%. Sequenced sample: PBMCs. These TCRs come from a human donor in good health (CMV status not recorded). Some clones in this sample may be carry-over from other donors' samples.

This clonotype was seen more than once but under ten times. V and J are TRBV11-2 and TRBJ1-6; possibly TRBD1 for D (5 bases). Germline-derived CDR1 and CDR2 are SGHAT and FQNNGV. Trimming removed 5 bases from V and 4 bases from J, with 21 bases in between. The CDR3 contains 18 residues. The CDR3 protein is CASSPPRGGEPYNSPLHF. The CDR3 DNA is TGTGCCAGCAGCCCCCCTCGCGGGGGTGAGCCTTATAATTCACCCCTCCACTTT.

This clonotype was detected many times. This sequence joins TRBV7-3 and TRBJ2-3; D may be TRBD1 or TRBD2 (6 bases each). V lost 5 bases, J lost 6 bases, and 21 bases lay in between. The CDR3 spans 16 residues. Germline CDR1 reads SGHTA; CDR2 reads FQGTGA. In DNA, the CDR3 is TGTGCCAGCAGCCAACTAGGGGGGCCTCGAGCCGATACGCAGTATTTT. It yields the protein CASSQLGGPRADTQYF.

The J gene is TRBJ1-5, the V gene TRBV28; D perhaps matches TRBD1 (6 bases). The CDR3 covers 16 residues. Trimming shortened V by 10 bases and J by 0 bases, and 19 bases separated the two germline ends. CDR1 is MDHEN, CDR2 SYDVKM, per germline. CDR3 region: CATAIPRGDSNQPQHF. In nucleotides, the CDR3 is TGTGCCACCGCGATCCCCAGGGGAGATAGCAATCAGCCCCAGCATTTT.

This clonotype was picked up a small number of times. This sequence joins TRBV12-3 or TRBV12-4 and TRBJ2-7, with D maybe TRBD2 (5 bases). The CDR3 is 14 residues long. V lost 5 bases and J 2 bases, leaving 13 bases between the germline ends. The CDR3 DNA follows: TGTGCCAGCAGTAACCACGGGGTTCCCTACGAGCAGTACTTC. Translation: CASSNHGVPYEQYF.

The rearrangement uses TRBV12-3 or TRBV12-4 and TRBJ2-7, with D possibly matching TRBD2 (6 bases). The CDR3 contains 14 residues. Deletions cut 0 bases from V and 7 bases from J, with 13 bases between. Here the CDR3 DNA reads TGTGCCAGCAGTTTAGCGGGAGGCCTCTCGGAGCAGTACTTC. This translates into CASSLAGGLSEQYF.

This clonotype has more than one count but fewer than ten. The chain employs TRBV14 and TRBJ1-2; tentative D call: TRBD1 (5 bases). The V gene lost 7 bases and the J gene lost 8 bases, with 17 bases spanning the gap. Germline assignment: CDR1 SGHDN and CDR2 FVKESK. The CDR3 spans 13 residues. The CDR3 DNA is TGTGCCAGCACCCCACGGTTAGGGGAAGGCTACACCTTC. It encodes CASTPRLGEGYTF.

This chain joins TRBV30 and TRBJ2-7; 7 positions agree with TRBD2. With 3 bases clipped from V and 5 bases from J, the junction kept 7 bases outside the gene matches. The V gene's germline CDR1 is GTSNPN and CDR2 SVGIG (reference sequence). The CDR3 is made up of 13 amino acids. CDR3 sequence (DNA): TGTGCCTGGAGGGGGGAGGGAGGGAACGAGCAGTACTTC. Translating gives CAWRGEGGNEQYF. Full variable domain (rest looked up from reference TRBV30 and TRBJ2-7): SQTIHQWPATLVQPVGSPLSLECTVEGTSNPNLYWYRQAAGRGLQLLFYSVGIGQISSEVPQNLSASRPQDRQFILSSKKLLLSDSGFYLCAWRGEGGNEQYFGPGTRLTVT.

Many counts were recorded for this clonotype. CDR3 loop: CASSFTQNTEAFF. The DNA of the CDR3 is TGTGCCAGCAGCTTCACTCAGAACACTGAAGCTTTCTTT. V is TRBV7-8 and J is TRBJ1-1; D remains ambiguous. Trimming removed 3 bases at V and 1 base at J, with 6 bases between. The CDR3 has 13 residues. Germline V gives CDR1 SGHVS, CDR2 FQNEAQ.

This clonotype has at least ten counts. CDR3 DNA: TGTGCCAGCAGCCCCAACTCGGACCAGGGGTCCGGAAACACCATATATTTT. Amino acid sequence: CASSPNSDQGSGNTIYF. The genes are TRBV7-3 and TRBJ1-3, with TRBD1 as a possible D gene (6 bases). V was trimmed by 5 bases and J by 4 bases, leaving 21 bases between them. This CDR3 comprises 17 residues. Germline V gene data show CDR1 as SGHTA and CDR2 as FQGTGA.

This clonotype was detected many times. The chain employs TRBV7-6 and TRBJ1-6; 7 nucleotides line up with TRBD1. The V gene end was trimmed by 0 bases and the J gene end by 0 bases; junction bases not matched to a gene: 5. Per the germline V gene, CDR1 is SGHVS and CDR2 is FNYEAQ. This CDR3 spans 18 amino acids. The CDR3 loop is CASSLAKTGSSYNSPLHF. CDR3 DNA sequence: TGTGCCAGCAGCTTAGCCAAGACAGGGAGCTCCTATAATTCACCCCTCCACTTT.

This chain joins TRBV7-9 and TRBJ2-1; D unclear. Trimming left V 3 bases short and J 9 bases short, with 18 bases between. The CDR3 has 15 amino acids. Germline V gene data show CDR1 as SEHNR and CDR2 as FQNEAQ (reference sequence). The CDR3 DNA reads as TGTGCCAGCAGCTTTATGAGTGCTAAAAACGGTGAGCAGTTCTTC. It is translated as CASSFMSAKNGEQFF.

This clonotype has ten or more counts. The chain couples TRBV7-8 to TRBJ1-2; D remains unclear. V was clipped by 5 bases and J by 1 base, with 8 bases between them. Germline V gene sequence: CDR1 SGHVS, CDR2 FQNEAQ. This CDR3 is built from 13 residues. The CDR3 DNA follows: TGTGCCAGCAGCGAAGTAAATAACTATGGCTACACCTTC. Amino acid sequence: CASSEVNNYGYTF.

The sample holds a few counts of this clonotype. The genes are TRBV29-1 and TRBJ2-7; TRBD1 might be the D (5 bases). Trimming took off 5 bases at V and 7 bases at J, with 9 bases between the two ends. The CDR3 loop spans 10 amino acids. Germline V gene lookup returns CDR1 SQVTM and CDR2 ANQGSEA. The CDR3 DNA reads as TGCAGCGTTTCCGACAGAGAGCAGTACTTC. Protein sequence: CSVSDREQYF.

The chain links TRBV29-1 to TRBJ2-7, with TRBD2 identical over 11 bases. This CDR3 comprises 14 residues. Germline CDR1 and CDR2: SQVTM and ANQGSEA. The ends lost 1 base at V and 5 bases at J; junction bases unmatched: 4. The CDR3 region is CSVEGLAGGHEQYF. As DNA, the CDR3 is TGCAGCGTTGAAGGGCTAGCGGGAGGACACGAGCAGTACTTC.

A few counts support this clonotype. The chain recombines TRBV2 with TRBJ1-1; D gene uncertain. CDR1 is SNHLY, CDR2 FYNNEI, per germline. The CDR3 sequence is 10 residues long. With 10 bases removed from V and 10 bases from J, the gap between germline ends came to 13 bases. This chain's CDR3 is CATQTLGAFF. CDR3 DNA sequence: TGTGCCACCCAAACCCTCGGAGCTTTCTTT.